The subject of this entry is one T cell receptor beta chain. The sample originates from a study of blood T cell repertoires in COVID-19. V lost 0 bases and J 4 bases, leaving 7 bases between the germline ends. Per germline, CDR1 GTSNPN and CDR2 SVGIG (reference sequence). There are 13 residues in the CDR3. Using immunoSEQ multiplex PCR, the repertoire was profiled, and TCRdb retains in-frame clones only, with some absent. The repertoire holds about 240,000 clones, with 85% as singletons. The rearrangement joins TRBV30 to TRBJ1-5, with unresolved D. The source material was peripheral blood. The sequence came from a man in his fifties or sixties with COVID-19, enrolled during active disease. CDR3 coding DNA: TGTGCCTGGAGTGTGTCCCTAAATCAGCCCCAGCATTTT. It is translated as CAWSVSLNQPQHF.